This T cell receptor beta chain was observed in a study of cytomegalovirus exposure and HLA in healthy donors. CDR1 and CDR2 (germline): SEHNR, FQNEAQ (reference sequence). This CDR3 comprises 15 residues. Trimming cost V 5 bases and J 8 bases; bases outside gene matches: 12. The PCR had 60 Vbeta and 13 Jbeta primers. Using immunoSEQ multiplex PCR, the repertoire was profiled, and TCRdb retains in-frame clones only, with some absent. The sample lists about 94,000 clones; approximately 80% were seen once. The clonotype comes from a human donor in good health. V gene TRBV7-9 combines with J gene TRBJ1-2, with 9 bases identical to TRBD1. The sample taken for sequencing was PBMCs. The CDR3 here is CASSGRSGQGKGYTF. Here the CDR3 DNA reads TGTGCCAGCAGCGGGCGAAGTGGACAGGGGAAAGGCTACACCTTC.